This T cell receptor (beta chain) was retrieved from a study of cytomegalovirus exposure and HLA in healthy donors. With 60 Vbeta and 13 Jbeta primers, the PCR was carried out. Some clones are missing from TCRdb's copy, which holds only in-frame ones; the method was immunoSEQ multiplex PCR. The data contain about 170,000 clones, 80% to 90% of them singletons. The germline gives CDR1 SNHLY, CDR2 FYNNEI. The CDR3 consists of 11 residues. V was pared by 4 bases and J by 8 bases, with 8 bases between. The specimen was PBMCs. The chain couples TRBV2 to TRBJ1-1; TRBD1 might be the D (5 bases). The TCR sequence derives from a young woman in good health and CMV-seronegative. CDR3 in amino acids: CASSVKGEAFF. Written as DNA, the CDR3 is TGTGCCAGCAGTGTAAAGGGGGAAGCTTTCTTT.